The 26 T cell receptor beta chains in this list originate from one sample, sequenced in a study of blood T cell repertoires in COVID-19. TCRdb's copy holds only in-frame clones and misses some; the assay was immunoSEQ multiplex PCR. In the table there are approximately 130,000 clones, approximately 85% of which are singletons. Sequenced input: peripheral blood. The receptors derive from a human donor in a cohort sampled during active COVID-19.

V gene TRBV19 combines with J gene TRBJ2-7; 9 positions match TRBD1. CDR1 is LNHDA and CDR2 is SQIVND in the germline V gene (reference sequence). The CDR3 is 14 residues long. With 4 bases clipped from V and 5 bases from J, the junction kept 6 bases outside the gene matches. The CDR3 DNA reads as TGTGCCAGTAGTAAACAGGGGGCAAATCACGAGCAGTACTTC. This sequence encodes CASSKQGANHEQYF.

V usage is TRBV19 and J usage is TRBJ1-5; D is perhaps TRBD1 (6 bases). CDR1 LNHDA and CDR2 SQIVND come from the germline V gene (reference sequence). Trimming removed 3 bases from V and 6 bases from J, with 9 bases in between. There are 13 residues in the CDR3. CDR3 in DNA: TGTGCCAGTAGTATCGGGGGGCTTCAGCCCCAGCATTTT. It codes for CASSIGGLQPQHF. Looking up the rest from reference TRBV19 and TRBJ1-5 gives the full variable domain: DGGITQSPKYLFRKEGQNVTLSCEQNLNHDAMYWYRQDPGQGLRLIYYSQIVNDFQKGDIAEGYSVSREKKESFPLTVTSAQKNPTAFYLCASSIGGLQPQHFGDGTRLSIL.

The V and J genes are TRBV6-2 or TRBV6-3 and TRBJ1-5, with 8 nucleotides matching TRBD1. The CDR3 totals 17 residues. The V segment lost 2 bases and the J segment 2 bases; nucleotides outside the gene matches: 8. Germline-derived CDR1 and CDR2 are MNHEY and SVGEGT. The CDR3 region has the DNA TGTGCCAGCAGTTACACCGACAGGGGCGGAGGCAATCAGCCCCAGCATTTT. This encodes CASSYTDRGGGNQPQHF.

The chain employs TRBV5-6 and TRBJ1-4; maybe TRBD1 (6 bases). The CDR3 is 17 residues long. Germline lookup yields CDR1 SGHDT and CDR2 YYEEEE. V gave up 2 bases and J gave up 0 bases, with 14 bases separating them. The CDR3 DNA reads TGTGCCAGCAGCTTTTTGGCAGGGGAAACAACTAATGAAAAACTGTTTTTT. Protein product: CASSFLAGETTNEKLFF.

The chain has TRBV6-6 and TRBJ2-5; no definite D call. The CDR3 extends over 13 amino acids. Germline V gene data show CDR1 as MNHNY and CDR2 as SVGAGI (reference sequence). Deletions cut 11 bases from V and 5 bases from J, with 18 bases between. The CDR3 DNA sequence: TGTGCCGCAAAGCAAGAGTTTTGGGAGACCCAGTACTTC. It specifies CAAKQEFWETQYF.

The chain carries TRBV24-1 and TRBJ2-1; D might be TRBD1 (6 bases). Between the trimmed V and J ends, which lost 6 bases and 3 bases, there was a span of 11 bases. The CDR3 length is 14 residues. Looked up from germline, CDR1 is KGHDR and CDR2 is SFDVKD. CDR3 region: CATSYQGLYNEQFF. The CDR3 region has the DNA TGTGCCACCAGTTACCAGGGGCTCTACAATGAGCAGTTCTTC.

The genes are TRBV3-1 (or the pseudogene TRBV3-2) and TRBJ1-4, with no clear D. The CDR3 length is 13 residues. From germline, CDR1 is LGHDT and CDR2 YNNKEL (reference sequence). Trimming took 9 bases from V and 4 from J, leaving 12 bases between them. CDR3 amino acids: CASEDKFNEKLFF. CDR3 nucleotides: TGTGCCAGTGAAGACAAATTTAATGAAAAACTGTTTTTT.

This clone was observed a few times. This chain connects TRBV6-1 to TRBJ1-6, with 7 positions matching TRBD1. CDR3 length: 15 residues. The J segment lost 9 bases and the V segment lost 2 bases, leaving 7 bases of the junction unmatched. CDR1 is MNHNS, CDR2 SASEGT, per germline. Here the CDR3 DNA reads TGTGCCAGCAGTGAATATCCAGGGGGTAGTTCACCCCTCCACTTT. Amino acid sequence: CASSEYPGGSSPLHF.

The J gene is TRBJ2-3, the V gene TRBV5-1; TRBD2 matches at 11 bases. The CDR3 loop spans 16 amino acids. The V and J ends lost 0 bases and 1 base, in that order; junction bases with no gene match: 1. Germline V gene data show CDR1 as SGHRS and CDR2 as YFSETQ. CDR3 protein: CASSLVLAGGTDTQYF. CDR3 bases: TGCGCCAGCAGCTTGGTACTAGCGGGGGGCACAGATACGCAGTATTTT.

V is TRBV6-1 and J is TRBJ1-5; D unresolved. The germline CDR1 and CDR2 sequences are MNHNS and SASEGT. The CDR3 is made up of 16 amino acids. Trimming removed 2 bases at V and 3 bases at J, with 14 bases between. The CDR3 region is CASSEFYSQINQPQHF. In nucleotides, the CDR3 is TGTGCCAGCAGTGAATTTTACAGCCAAATCAATCAGCCCCAGCATTTT.

The rearrangement joins TRBV4-3 to TRBJ1-1; D not resolved. The CDR3 has 14 residues. Between the trimmed V and J ends, which lost 0 bases and 10 bases, there was a span of 15 bases. Germline V gene sequence: CDR1 LGHNA, CDR2 YSLEER. The CDR3 here is CASSQDGHHLGAFF. The CDR3 nucleotides read TGCGCCAGCAGCCAAGATGGGCACCACTTGGGAGCTTTCTTT.

A word on this clone: The sample has other DNA sequences that encode this CDR3 too. The V call is TRBV6-5, the J call TRBJ1-1; tentatively, D is TRBD1 (6 bases). The CDR3 runs 14 residues. Germline CDR1 and CDR2: MNHEY and SVGAGI. The V and J ends lost 2 bases and 1 base respectively, with 8 bases between them. CDR3 DNA sequence: TGTGCCAGCAGTTACACAGGGAGGAACACTGAAGCTTTCTTT. Encoded protein: CASSYTGRNTEAFF.

The rearrangement uses TRBV19 and TRBJ2-3, with 7 bases lining up with TRBD2. CDR1 is LNHDA and CDR2 is SQIVND in the germline V gene (reference sequence). The CDR3 spans 15 residues. V shed 5 bases, J shed 2 bases, and the junction held 7 bases outside the gene matches. The CDR3 loop reads CASSSQAGITDTQYF. Here the CDR3 DNA reads TGTGCCAGTAGTTCACAAGCGGGGATCACAGATACGCAGTATTTT. Drawing the rest from reference TRBV19 and TRBJ2-3, the complete variable domain is DGGITQSPKYLFRKEGQNVTLSCEQNLNHDAMYWYRQDPGQGLRLIYYSQIVNDFQKGDIAEGYSVSREKKESFPLTVTSAQKNPTAFYLCASSSQAGITDTQYFGPGTRLTVL.

The chain combines TRBV10-1 with TRBJ2-3; TRBD2 agrees at 12 bases. V trimming: 6 bases; J trimming: 2 bases; junction bases outside the gene matches: 3. Germline values: CDR1 WNHNN, CDR2 SYGVQD (reference sequence). The CDR3 spans 15 residues. DNA for the CDR3: TGCGCCAGCAGCAGGACTAGCGGGGACACAGATACGCAGTATTTT. This translates into CASSRTSGDTDTQYF.

The chain is built from TRBV4-3 and TRBJ1-2, with D possibly TRBD1 on 6 matching bases. Trimming cost V 1 base and J 0 bases, with 12 bases left between them. Germline loops: CDR1 LGHNA, CDR2 YSLEER. The CDR3 has 16 residues. CDR3 amino acids: CASSQVRGSANYGYTF. CDR3 nucleotide sequence: TGCGCCAGCAGCCAAGTCAGGGGCAGCGCTAACTATGGCTACACCTTC.

In its sample, this clone was seen a few times. This rearrangement joins TRBV10-3 to TRBJ1-2; TRBD1 aligns across 10 bases. CDR1 and CDR2 from the germline V gene are ENHRY and SYGVKD. V was pared by 2 bases and J by 6 bases, with 9 bases of the junction left unmatched. This CDR3 spans 16 amino acids. CDR3 in amino acids: CAISEPGDRGKDGYTF. DNA for the CDR3: TGTGCCATCAGTGAGCCAGGGGACAGGGGAAAGGATGGCTACACCTTC.

V and J are TRBV10-3 and TRBJ2-1; TRBD2 aligns across 13 bases. Germline CDR1 reads ENHRY; CDR2 reads SYGVKD. V was clipped by 8 bases and J by 0 bases; unmatched bases: 10. The CDR3 has 18 residues. In DNA, the CDR3 is TGTGCCATCGGAACTAGCGGGGGGGCCTTGAGCTCCTACAATGAGCAGTTCTTC. This sequence encodes CAIGTSGGALSSYNEQFF.

This clone was detected a few times. This chain links TRBV6-4 with TRBJ2-3, with 9 bases lining up with TRBD1. Germline V lookup: CDR1 MRHNA, CDR2 SNTAGT. J gave up 4 bases and V 5 bases, and 7 bases lay outside the gene matches. This CDR3 comprises 15 residues. CDR3 loop: CASSLGTGRADTQYF. The CDR3 DNA is TGTGCCAGCAGTCTAGGGACAGGGAGGGCAGATACGCAGTATTTT.

This clone was seen once. In DNA form, the CDR3 reads TGTGCTAGTGGTCAAGGACAGGCTAATGAAAAACTGTTTTTT. It codes for CASGQGQANEKLFF. The V gene is TRBV12-5, the J gene TRBJ1-4, with TRBD1 matching 7 bases. The CDR3 length is 14 residues. V lost 5 bases to trimming and J lost 3 bases; unmatched junction nucleotides: 3. Germline CDR1 is LGHNT and CDR2 is FRNRAP.

V and J are TRBV14 and TRBJ1-5; 8 bases are a match to TRBD1. Trimming cost V 4 bases and J 2 bases; bases outside gene matches: 10. The CDR3 loop spans 17 amino acids. Per germline, CDR1 SGHDN and CDR2 FVKESK. The CDR3 sequence: CASSPRDRGAGNQPQHF. In DNA form, the CDR3 reads TGTGCCAGCAGCCCCCGAGACAGGGGAGCCGGCAATCAGCCCCAGCATTTT.

The chain links TRBV5-4 to TRBJ2-5; D not certain. The CDR3 contains 15 residues. Germline values: CDR1 SGHNT, CDR2 YYREEE (reference sequence). Trimming removed 4 bases at V and 1 base at J, with 14 bases between. CDR3 in DNA: TGTGCCAGCAGCACCCAAAGACATTCCCAAGAGACCCAGTACTTC. It specifies CASSTQRHSQETQYF.

V is TRBV2 and J is TRBJ2-7, with a tentative D call TRBD2 (5 bases). The CDR3 covers 13 residues. Germline V gives CDR1 SNHLY, CDR2 FYNNEI. V dropped 8 bases and J dropped 1 base, with 12 bases sitting between them. In DNA form, the CDR3 reads TGTGCCAGCTTCTCGTCGGGATCCTACGAGCAGTACTTC. Its protein product is CASFSSGSYEQYF.

In DNA, the CDR3 is TGCGCCAGCAGGCAACACACCCAGGGTGTCGTTGAAAAACTGTTTTTT. Translation: CASRQHTQGVVEKLFF. This sequence joins TRBV4-1 and TRBJ1-4; D perhaps matches TRBD1 (5 bases). V dropped 6 bases and J dropped 7 bases, with 21 bases sitting between them. From germline, CDR1 is MGHRA and CDR2 YSYEKL. The CDR3 is made up of 16 amino acids.

This chain connects TRBV5-4 to TRBJ2-5; 12 bases map to TRBD2. The V gene end was trimmed by 4 bases and the J gene end by 5 bases; junction bases not matched to a gene: 3. The CDR3 is 14 residues long. Germline V CDR1 and CDR2: SGHNT, YYREEE (reference sequence). The DNA of the CDR3 is TGTGCCAGCAGCCGGACTAGCGGGGCGGAGACCCAGTACTTC. This sequence encodes CASSRTSGAETQYF.

The V and J genes are TRBV6-1 and TRBJ1-5; 8 bases fit TRBD1. Trimming at V came to 2 bases and at J to 0 bases, leaving 9 bases not matched to a gene. The CDR3 covers 18 residues. CDR1 is MNHNS, CDR2 SASEGT, per germline. The CDR3 nucleotides read TGTGCCAGCAGTGAAAGGCCAGGGGGCTACCCTAGCAATCAGCCCCAGCATTTT. Translated, it gives CASSERPGGYPSNQPQHF.

On this clone: A read error is likely, as this CDR3 ends without the conserved phenylalanine or tryptophan. Because the CDR3's place on the DNA is in doubt, the DNA is left out and the CDR3 is given as listed by TCRdb. CDR3 amino acids: CASKVAPRPAC. The rearrangement links TRBV23-1 to TRBJ1-1. TRBV23-1 has ORF status, its function being uncertain. Ends included, the CDR3 has 11 residues.